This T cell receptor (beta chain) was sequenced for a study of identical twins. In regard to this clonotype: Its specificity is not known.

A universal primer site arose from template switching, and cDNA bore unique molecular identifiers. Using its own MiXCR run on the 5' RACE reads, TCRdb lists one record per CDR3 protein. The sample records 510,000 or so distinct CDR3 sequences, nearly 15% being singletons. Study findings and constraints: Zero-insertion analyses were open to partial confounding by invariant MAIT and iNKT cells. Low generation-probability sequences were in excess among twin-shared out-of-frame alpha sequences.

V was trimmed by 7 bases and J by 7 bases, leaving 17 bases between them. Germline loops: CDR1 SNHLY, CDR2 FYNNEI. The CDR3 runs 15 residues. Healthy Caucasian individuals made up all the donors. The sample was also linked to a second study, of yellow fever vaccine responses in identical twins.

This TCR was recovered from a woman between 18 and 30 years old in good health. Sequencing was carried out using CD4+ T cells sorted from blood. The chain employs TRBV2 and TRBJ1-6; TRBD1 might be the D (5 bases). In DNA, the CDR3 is TGTGCCAGCAATAGGTTCGCGACAGACAATTCACCCCTCCACTTT. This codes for CASNRFATDNSPLHF.